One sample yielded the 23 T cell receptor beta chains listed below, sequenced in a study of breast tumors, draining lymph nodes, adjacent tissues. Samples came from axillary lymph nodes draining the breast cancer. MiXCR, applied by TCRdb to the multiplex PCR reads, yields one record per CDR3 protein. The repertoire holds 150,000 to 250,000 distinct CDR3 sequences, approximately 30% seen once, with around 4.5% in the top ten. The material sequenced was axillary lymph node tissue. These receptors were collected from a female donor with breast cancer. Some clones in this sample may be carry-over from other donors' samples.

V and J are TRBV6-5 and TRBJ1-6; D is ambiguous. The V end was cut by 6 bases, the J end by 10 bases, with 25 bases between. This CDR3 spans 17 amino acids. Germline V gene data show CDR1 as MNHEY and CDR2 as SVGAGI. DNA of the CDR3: TGTGCCAGCAGGACGACTAGCCCCACCGGCCCCGGGTCACCCCTCCACTTT. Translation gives CASRTTSPTGPGSPLHF.

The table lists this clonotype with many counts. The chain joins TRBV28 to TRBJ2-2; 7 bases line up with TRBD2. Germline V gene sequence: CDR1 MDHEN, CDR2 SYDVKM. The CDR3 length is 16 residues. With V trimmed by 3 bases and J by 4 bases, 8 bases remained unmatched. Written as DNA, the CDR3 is TGTGCCAGCAGTTTGTTCTGGGGGAGGGCCACCGGGGAGCTGTTTTTT. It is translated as CASSLFWGRATGELFF.

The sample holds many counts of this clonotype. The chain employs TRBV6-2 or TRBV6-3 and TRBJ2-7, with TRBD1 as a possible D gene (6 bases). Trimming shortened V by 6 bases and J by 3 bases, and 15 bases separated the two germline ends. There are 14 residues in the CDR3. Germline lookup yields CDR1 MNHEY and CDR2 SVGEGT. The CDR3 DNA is TGTGCCAGCAGCTTTCAAGGACAGAACTACGAGCAGTACTTC. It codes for CASSFQGQNYEQYF.

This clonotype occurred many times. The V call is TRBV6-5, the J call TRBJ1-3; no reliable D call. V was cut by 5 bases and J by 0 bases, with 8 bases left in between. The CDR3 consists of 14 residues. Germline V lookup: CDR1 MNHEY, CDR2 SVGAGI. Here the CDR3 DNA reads TGTGCCAGCAGTCGGGGAATCTCTGGAAACACCATATATTTT. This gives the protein CASSRGISGNTIYF.

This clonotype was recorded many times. Here the CDR3 reads CASSPRGQGYNSPLHF. The CDR3 region has the DNA TGTGCCAGCAGCCCCAGAGGACAGGGCTATAATTCACCCCTCCACTTT. V and J are TRBV7-8 and TRBJ1-6, with TRBD1 identical over 8 bases. Germline CDR1 is SGHVS and CDR2 is FQNEAQ. This CDR3 spans 16 amino acids. J was trimmed by 3 bases and V by 5 bases; bases with no gene match: 6.

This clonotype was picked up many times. DNA for the CDR3: TGTGCCAGTAGCAGAGTATGGACAGGGGGCGAAGCCCGGGAGCTGTTTTTT. It specifies CASSRVWTGGEARELFF. The rearrangement links TRBV19 to TRBJ2-2; 11 nucleotides match TRBD1. The CDR3 extends over 17 amino acids. The junction had 15 bases not matched to a gene; V was cut back by 6 bases and J by 9 bases. Looked up from germline, CDR1 is LNHDA and CDR2 is SQIVND (reference sequence).

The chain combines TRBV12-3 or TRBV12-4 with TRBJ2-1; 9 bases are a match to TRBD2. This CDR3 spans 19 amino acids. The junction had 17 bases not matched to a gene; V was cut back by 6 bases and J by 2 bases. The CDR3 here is CASSQTTPLTSGPYNEQFF. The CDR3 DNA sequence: TGTGCCAGCAGCCAAACCACCCCGCTTACTAGCGGGCCCTACAATGAGCAGTTCTTC.

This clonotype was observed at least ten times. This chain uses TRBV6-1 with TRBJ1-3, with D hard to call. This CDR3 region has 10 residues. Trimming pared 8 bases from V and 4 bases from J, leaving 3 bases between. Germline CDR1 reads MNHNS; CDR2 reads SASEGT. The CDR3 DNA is TGTGCCAGCCGAGGAAACACCATATATTTT. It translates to CASRGNTIYF.

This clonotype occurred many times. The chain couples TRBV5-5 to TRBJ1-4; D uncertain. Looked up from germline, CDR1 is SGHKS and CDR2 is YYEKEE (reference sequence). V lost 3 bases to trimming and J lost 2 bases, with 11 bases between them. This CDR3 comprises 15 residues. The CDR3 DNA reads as TGTGCCAGCAGCTCTCCCCTAGGGACTAATGAAAAACTGTTTTTT. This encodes CASSSPLGTNEKLFF.

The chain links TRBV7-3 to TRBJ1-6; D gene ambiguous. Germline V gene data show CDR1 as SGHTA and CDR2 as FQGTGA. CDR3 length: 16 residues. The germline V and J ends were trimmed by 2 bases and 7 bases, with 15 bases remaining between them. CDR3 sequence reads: CASSLGRRNQNSPLHF. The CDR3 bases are TGTGCCAGCAGCTTAGGGCGGAGAAATCAAAATTCACCCCTCCACTTT.

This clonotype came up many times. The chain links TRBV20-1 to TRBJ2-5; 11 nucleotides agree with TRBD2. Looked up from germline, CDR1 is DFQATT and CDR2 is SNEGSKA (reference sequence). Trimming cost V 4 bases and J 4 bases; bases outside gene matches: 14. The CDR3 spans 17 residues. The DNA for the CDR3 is TGCAGTGCTATTGATCCCCTTAGCGGGGGGGCCCCAGAGACCCAGTACTTC. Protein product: CSAIDPLSGGAPETQYF.

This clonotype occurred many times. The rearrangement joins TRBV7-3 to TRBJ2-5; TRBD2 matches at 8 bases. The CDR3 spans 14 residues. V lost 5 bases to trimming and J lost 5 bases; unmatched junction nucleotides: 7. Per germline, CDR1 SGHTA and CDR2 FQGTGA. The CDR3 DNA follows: TGTGCCAGCAGCGCACGGGGGGGCCGGGAGACCCAGTACTTC. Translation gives CASSARGGRETQYF.

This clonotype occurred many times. DNA of the CDR3: TGCGCCAGCAGCCGAGCGGGGGCCCAAGAGACCCAGTACTTC. Translated: CASSRAGAQETQYF. The chain carries TRBV5-1 and TRBJ2-5; TRBD2 agrees at 8 bases. This CDR3 has 14 amino acids. Trimming at V came to 4 bases and at J to 1 base, leaving 3 bases not matched to a gene. Germline CDR1 SGHRS, CDR2 YFSETQ. Variable domain in full (rest from reference TRBV5-1 and TRBJ2-5): KAGVTQTPRYLIKTRGQQVTLSCSPISGHRSVSWYQQTPGQGLQFLFEYFSETQRNKGNFPGRFSGRQFSNSRSEMNVSTLELGDSALYLCASSRAGAQETQYFGPGTRLLVL.

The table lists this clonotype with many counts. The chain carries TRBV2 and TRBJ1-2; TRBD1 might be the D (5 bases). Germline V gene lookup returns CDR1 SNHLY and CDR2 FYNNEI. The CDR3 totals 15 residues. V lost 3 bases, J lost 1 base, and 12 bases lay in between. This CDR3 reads CASSEAGRINYGYTF. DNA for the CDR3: TGTGCCAGCAGTGAGGCAGGGCGGATTAACTATGGCTACACCTTC.

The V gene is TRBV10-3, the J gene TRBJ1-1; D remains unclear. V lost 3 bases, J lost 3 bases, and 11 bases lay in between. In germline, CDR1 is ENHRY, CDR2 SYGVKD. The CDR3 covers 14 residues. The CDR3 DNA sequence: TGTGCCATCAGTGATGACTTTCCGGACACTGAAGCTTTCTTT. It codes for CAISDDFPDTEAFF.

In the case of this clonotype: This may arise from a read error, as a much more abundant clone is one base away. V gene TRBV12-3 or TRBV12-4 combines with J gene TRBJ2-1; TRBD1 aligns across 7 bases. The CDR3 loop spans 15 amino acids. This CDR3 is CASSLSGTVYNERFF. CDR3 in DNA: TGTGCCAGCAGTTTATCAGGGACAGTTTACAATGAGCGGTTCTTC.

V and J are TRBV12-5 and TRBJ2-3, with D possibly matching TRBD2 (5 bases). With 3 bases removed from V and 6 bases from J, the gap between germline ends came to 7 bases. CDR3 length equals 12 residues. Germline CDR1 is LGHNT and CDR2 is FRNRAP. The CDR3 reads CASGFWEDTQYF. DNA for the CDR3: TGTGCTAGTGGTTTCTGGGAGGATACGCAGTATTTT. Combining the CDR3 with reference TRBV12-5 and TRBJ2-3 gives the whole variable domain DARVTQTPRHKVTEMGQEVTMRCQPILGHNTVFWYRQTMMQGLELLAYFRNRAPLDDSGMPKDRFSAEMPDATLATLKIQPSEPRDSAVYFCASGFWEDTQYFGPGTRLTVL.

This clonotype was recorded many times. The CDR3: CASSVLAGVSYNEQFF. CDR3 nucleotide sequence: TGTGCCAGCAGCGTGCTAGCGGGAGTGTCCTACAATGAGCAGTTCTTC. The rearrangement uses TRBV9 and TRBJ2-1, with 10 nucleotides matching TRBD2. With V trimmed by 2 bases and J by 1 base, 3 bases remained unmatched. This CDR3 is built from 16 residues. Germline loops: CDR1 SGDLS, CDR2 YYNGEE. Together with reference TRBV9 and TRBJ2-1, the CDR3 gives the full variable domain: DSGVTQTPKHLITATGQRVTLRCSPRSGDLSVYWYQQSLDQGLQFLIQYYNGEERAKGNILERFSAQQFPDLHSELNLSSLELGDSALYFCASSVLAGVSYNEQFFGPGTRLTVL.

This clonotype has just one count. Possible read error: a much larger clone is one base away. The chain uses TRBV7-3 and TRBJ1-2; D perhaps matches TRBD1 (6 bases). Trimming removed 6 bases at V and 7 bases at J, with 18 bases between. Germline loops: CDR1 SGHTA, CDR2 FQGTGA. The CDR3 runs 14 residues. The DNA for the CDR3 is TGTGCCAGCAGACCCGGGACAAGGGGCTTTGGCTACACCTTC. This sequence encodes CASRPGTRGFGYTF. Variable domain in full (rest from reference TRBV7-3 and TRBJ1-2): GAGVSQTPSNKVTEKGKYVELRCDPISGHTALYWYRQSLGQGPEFLIYFQGTGAADDSGLPNDRFFAVRPEGSVSTLKIQRTERGDSAVYLCASRPGTRGFGYTFGSGTRLTVV.

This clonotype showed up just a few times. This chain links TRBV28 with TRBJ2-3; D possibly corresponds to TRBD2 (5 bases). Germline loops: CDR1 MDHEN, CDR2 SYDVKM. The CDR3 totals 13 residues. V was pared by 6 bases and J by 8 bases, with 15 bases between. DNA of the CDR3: TGTGCCAGCAGATCGACTACTCCCGGTACGCAGTATTTT. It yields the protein CASRSTTPGTQYF.

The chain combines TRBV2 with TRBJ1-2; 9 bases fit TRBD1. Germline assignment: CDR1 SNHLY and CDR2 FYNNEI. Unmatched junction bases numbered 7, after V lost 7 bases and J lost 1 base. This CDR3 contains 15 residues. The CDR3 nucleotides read TGTGCCAGCATTAGGGACAGGGTGGGTAACTATGGCTACACCTTC. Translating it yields CASIRDRVGNYGYTF.

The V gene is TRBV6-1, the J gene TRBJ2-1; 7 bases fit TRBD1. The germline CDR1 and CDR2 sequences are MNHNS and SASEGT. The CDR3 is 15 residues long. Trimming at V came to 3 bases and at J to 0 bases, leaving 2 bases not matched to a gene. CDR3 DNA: TGTGCCAGCAGTGACCGGGACAGCTCCTACAATGAGCAGTTCTTC. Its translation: CASSDRDSSYNEQFF.

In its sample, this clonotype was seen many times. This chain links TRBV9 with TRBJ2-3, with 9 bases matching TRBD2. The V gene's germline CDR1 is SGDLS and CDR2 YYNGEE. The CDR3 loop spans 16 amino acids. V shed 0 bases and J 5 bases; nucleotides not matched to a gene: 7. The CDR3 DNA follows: TGTGCCAGCAGCGTAGGTATAGCGGGAGCGGTAGATACGCAGTATTTT. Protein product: CASSVGIAGAVDTQYF.